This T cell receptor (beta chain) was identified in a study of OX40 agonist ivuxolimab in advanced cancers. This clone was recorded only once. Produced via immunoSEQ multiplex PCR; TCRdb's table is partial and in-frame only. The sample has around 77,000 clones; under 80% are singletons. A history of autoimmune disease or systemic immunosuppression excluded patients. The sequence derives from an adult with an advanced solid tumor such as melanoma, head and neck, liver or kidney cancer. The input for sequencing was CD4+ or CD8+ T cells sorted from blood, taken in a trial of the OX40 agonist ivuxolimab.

The CDR3 reads CASSPRGVSSTDTQYF. DNA for the CDR3: TGTGCCAGTAGTCCGAGAGGGGTTTCTAGCACAGATACGCAGTATTTT. The J gene is TRBJ2-3, the V gene TRBV19; TRBD1 or TRBD2 may be the D gene (5 bases each). CDR1 and CDR2 from the germline V gene are LNHDA and SQIVND (reference sequence). This CDR3 spans 16 amino acids. V gave up 5 bases and J gave up 0 bases, with 15 bases separating them.